This entry lists 26 T cell receptor beta chains sequenced from one sample in a study of OX40 agonist ivuxolimab in advanced cancers. Libraries were prepared by immunoSEQ multiplex PCR; TCRdb keeps only in-frame clonotypes and omits some of them. This sample carries 90,000 to 100,000 clones, 70% to 85% of them seen once, and the ten largest clones take roughly 1.5%. The material sequenced was CD4+ or CD8+ T cells sorted from blood, taken in a trial of the OX40 agonist ivuxolimab. The source of these receptors is an adult with an advanced solid tumor such as melanoma, head and neck, liver or kidney cancer.

There are a few counts of this clone. The gene calls are TRBV2 and TRBJ2-7; 9 bases line up with TRBD1. CDR1 is SNHLY and CDR2 is FYNNEI in the germline V gene. The junction had 5 bases not matched to a gene; V was cut back by 9 bases and J by 5 bases. This CDR3 is built from 12 residues. CDR3 residues: CARGTGFNEQYF. The DNA of the CDR3 is TGTGCCAGAGGGACAGGGTTTAACGAGCAGTACTTC.

The chain carries TRBV5-1 and TRBJ1-1; 7 bases line up with TRBD1. The CDR3 length is 16 residues. The germline gives CDR1 SGHRS, CDR2 YFSETQ. Germline trimming cut 3 bases from V and 3 bases from J; bases unmatched to any gene: 11. The CDR3 DNA follows: TGCGCCAGCAGCTCCCAGTCGGGGAGGGGGCACACTGAAGCTTTCTTT. Translating it yields CASSSQSGRGHTEAFF.

The chain combines TRBV11-2 with TRBJ2-7; D remains unclear. V lost 5 bases and J lost 7, with 12 bases in between. CDR1 is SGHAT and CDR2 is FQNNGV in the germline V gene. The CDR3 totals 12 residues. The CDR3 reads CASSLAVGEQYF. CDR3 DNA sequence: TGTGCCAGCAGCCTTGCGGTTGGAGAGCAGTACTTC.

This chain uses TRBV2 with TRBJ1-3; D perhaps matches TRBD1 (5 bases). Looked up from germline, CDR1 is SNHLY and CDR2 is FYNNEI. V shed 4 bases and J shed 0 bases, with 7 bases lying between them. CDR3 size: 14 residues. The CDR3 nucleotides read TGTGCCAGCAGTGGACAGCTCTCTGGAAACACCATATATTTT. Amino acids: CASSGQLSGNTIYF.

This rearrangement joins TRBV7-2 to TRBJ2-7, with D perhaps being TRBD1 or TRBD2 (5 bases each). The CDR3 runs 18 residues. From germline, CDR1 is SGHTA and CDR2 FQGNSA. Between the trimmed V and J ends, which lost 4 bases and 2 bases, there was a span of 24 bases. The CDR3 sequence: CASSSTSPAALGAYEQYF. Here the CDR3 DNA reads TGTGCCAGCAGCTCGACAAGTCCAGCGGCCCTAGGGGCCTACGAGCAGTACTTC.

This sequence joins TRBV2 and TRBJ2-7; D perhaps matches TRBD1 (7 bases). Per the germline V gene, CDR1 is SNHLY and CDR2 is FYNNEI. The CDR3 contains 14 residues. The V and J ends lost 3 bases and 4 bases respectively, with 13 bases between them. The CDR3 nucleotides are TGTGCCAGCAGTGACGCGGCAGGGGGGTACGAGCAGTACTTC. Translation: CASSDAAGGYEQYF.

This CDR3 is CATSRDRQDTQYF. DNA for the CDR3: TGTGCCACCAGCAGAGATCGTCAAGATACGCAGTATTTT. The chain joins TRBV15 to TRBJ2-3; D remains unclear. CDR1 is LNHNV and CDR2 is YYDKDF in the germline V gene (reference sequence). Trimming pared 0 bases from V and 5 bases from J, leaving 6 bases between. The CDR3 has 13 residues.

This chain joins TRBV28 and TRBJ2-7; D gene unclear. CDR1 MDHEN and CDR2 SYDVKM come from the germline V gene. Trimming removed 6 bases from V and 5 bases from J, with 14 bases in between. The CDR3 consists of 13 residues. CDR3 sequence: CASRRTASNEQYF. DNA of the CDR3: TGTGCCAGCAGAAGGACCGCTTCGAACGAGCAGTACTTC. Full variable domain (missing parts from reference TRBV28 and TRBJ2-7): DVKVTQSSRYLVKRTGEKVFLECVQDMDHENMFWYRQDPGLGLRLIYFSYDVKMKEKGDIPEGYSVSREKKERFSLILESASTNQTSMYLCASRRTASNEQYFGPGTRLTVT.

This clone was seen just once. CDR3 residues: CASSVLASGHSYNEQFF. The CDR3 region has the DNA TGTGCCAGCAGCGTTTTGGCTAGCGGGCATTCCTACAATGAGCAGTTCTTC. V and J are TRBV9 and TRBJ2-1, with TRBD2 identical over 8 bases. The CDR3 spans 17 residues. Per the germline V gene, CDR1 is SGDLS and CDR2 is YYNGEE. The junction had 8 bases not matched to a gene; V was cut back by 2 bases and J by 1 base.

J is TRBJ2-3 and V is TRBV7-2; D is uncertain. Germline assignment: CDR1 SGHTA and CDR2 FQGNSA. The CDR3 extends over 14 amino acids. V was trimmed by 2 bases and J by 0 bases, leaving 6 bases between them. The CDR3: CASSLRRSTDTQYF. CDR3 bases: TGTGCCAGCAGCTTAAGACGAAGCACAGATACGCAGTATTTT.

The J gene is TRBJ2-7, the V gene TRBV6-5; possibly TRBD1 for D (5 bases). V was pared by 5 bases and J by 4 bases, with 9 bases between. The V gene's germline CDR1 is MNHEY and CDR2 SVGAGI. CDR3 length: 12 amino acids. In nucleotides, the CDR3 is TGTGCCAGCAGTAAGACAGAGTACGAGCAGTACTTC. Its translation: CASSKTEYEQYF.

This clone showed up just once. The chain combines TRBV7-9 with TRBJ2-7; perhaps TRBD1 as D (6 bases). CDR3 length equals 15 residues. The V gene's germline CDR1 is SEHNR and CDR2 FQNEAQ (reference sequence). V lost 1 base and J lost 2, with 12 bases in between. As DNA, the CDR3 is TGTGCCAGCAGCTTAGGACAGGTTCCTACCTACGAGCAGTACTTC. It yields the protein CASSLGQVPTYEQYF.

The gene calls are TRBV7-2 and TRBJ2-7; no firm D call. Trimming took off 3 bases at V and 7 bases at J, with 13 bases between the two ends. The CDR3 extends over 13 amino acids. Per germline, CDR1 SGHTA and CDR2 FQGNSA. The CDR3 here is CASSFSSVGEQYF. The CDR3 nucleotides read TGTGCCAGCAGCTTCTCGTCGGTCGGGGAGCAGTACTTC. Full variable domain (outside the CDR3, taken from reference TRBV7-2 and TRBJ2-7): GAGVSQSPSNKVTEKGKDVELRCDPISGHTALYWYRQSLGQGLEFLIYFQGNSAPDKSGLPSDRFSAERTGGSVSTLTIQRTQQEDSAVYLCASSFSSVGEQYFGPGTRLTVT.

The J gene is TRBJ2-7, the V gene TRBV6-6; 8 nucleotides match TRBD2. The J segment lost 0 bases and the V segment lost 4 bases, leaving 5 bases of the junction unmatched. Germline lookup yields CDR1 MNHNY and CDR2 SVGAGI (reference sequence). The CDR3 is 15 residues long. CDR3: CASSSGSGGSYEQYF. The CDR3 region has the DNA TGTGCCAGCAGTTCCGGAAGCGGGGGCTCCTACGAGCAGTACTTC.

This clone has only one observation. This chain connects TRBV5-4 to TRBJ2-2, with TRBD2 matching 10 bases. The CDR3 is made up of 16 amino acids. Germline CDR1 is SGHNT and CDR2 is YYREEE (reference sequence). Germline trimming cut 2 bases from V and 1 base from J; bases unmatched to any gene: 2. As DNA, the CDR3 is TGTGCCAGCAGCTTTGGACTAGCGGAGAACACCGGGGAGCTGTTTTTT. Translated, it gives CASSFGLAENTGELFF.

This chain links TRBV7-2 with TRBJ1-6; 7 nucleotides agree with TRBD1. This CDR3 is built from 14 residues. CDR1 and CDR2 from the germline V gene are SGHTA and FQGNSA. The junction had 7 bases not matched to a gene; V was cut back by 5 bases and J by 9 bases. Here the CDR3 DNA reads TGTGCCAGCAGCCCCGGACAGGAATTTTCACCCCTCCACTTT. Protein product: CASSPGQEFSPLHF.

The V and J genes are TRBV7-9 and TRBJ2-5; D is unclear. The ends were cut back, 1 base at V and 6 bases at J, with 15 bases in the middle. In germline, CDR1 is SEHNR, CDR2 FQNEAQ (reference sequence). The CDR3 runs 15 residues. In DNA, the CDR3 is TGTGCCAGCAGCTTAGAATTGGGCAGGCGGAAGACCCAGTACTTC. It yields the protein CASSLELGRRKTQYF.

J is TRBJ2-3 and V is TRBV11-1, with 9 bases identical to TRBD1. Germline loops: CDR1 SGHAT, CDR2 FQDESV (reference sequence). V lost 5 bases, J lost 0 bases, and 6 bases stayed unmatched. This CDR3 spans 16 amino acids. For the CDR3, the DNA is TGTGCCAGCAGCGCCCGACAGGGGGGTAGCACAGATACGCAGTATTTT. It is translated as CASSARQGGSTDTQYF.

The chain joins TRBV5-1 to TRBJ2-7; 10 nucleotides match TRBD2. V dropped 2 bases and J dropped 5; count of bases not matched to a gene: 16. CDR1 and CDR2 (germline): SGHRS, YFSETQ. The CDR3 extends over 18 amino acids. The CDR3 loop reads CASSLRSTSSGGENEQYF. CDR3 in DNA: TGCGCCAGCAGCTTAAGATCCACGTCCAGCGGGGGGGAAAACGAGCAGTACTTC. Based on the CDR3 plus reference TRBV5-1 and TRBJ2-7, the full variable domain is KAGVTQTPRYLIKTRGQQVTLSCSPISGHRSVSWYQQTPGQGLQFLFEYFSETQRNKGNFPGRFSGRQFSNSRSEMNVSTLELGDSALYLCASSLRSTSSGGENEQYFGPGTRLTVT.

Comments on this clone: The germline gene is not matched at one end of the junction; a read error may be the cause. The chain has TRBV19 and TRBJ2-7; 8 bases match TRBD1. The CDR3 contains 19 residues. The germline gives CDR1 LNHDA, CDR2 SQIVND (reference sequence). The CDR3 coding sequence is TGTGCCAGTAGTATGAAGATCCGACCGACAGGGGCTACCTCCAACGAGCAGTACTTC. This translates into CASSMKIRPTGATSNEQYF. The full variable domain, in which reference TRBV19 and TRBJ2-7 provide the parts outside the CDR3, is DGGITQSPKYLFRKEGQNVTLSCEQNLNHDAMYWYRQDPGQGLRLIYYSQIVNDFQKGDIAEGYSVSREKKESFPLTVTSAQKNPTAFYLCASSMKIRPTGATSNEQYFGPGTRLTVT.

The rearrangement uses TRBV6-1 and TRBJ1-5; D is uncertain. CDR1 MNHNS and CDR2 SASEGT come from the germline V gene. V was trimmed by 0 bases and J by 7 bases, leaving 7 bases between them. CDR3 length: 13 residues. The CDR3 nucleotides read TGTGCCAGCAGTGAAGCGGTTCGGCAGCCCCAGCATTTT. This gives the protein CASSEAVRQPQHF.

The chain couples TRBV19 to TRBJ1-1; D is unresolved. V lost 2 bases and J lost 4, with 17 bases in between. This CDR3 is built from 16 residues. Germline CDR1 and CDR2: LNHDA and SQIVND (reference sequence). The chain's CDR3 is CASSISLRQVGTEAFF. The CDR3 bases are TGTGCCAGTAGTATAAGTCTCCGGCAGGTGGGCACTGAAGCTTTCTTT. The full variable domain, completed using reference TRBV19 and TRBJ1-1, is DGGITQSPKYLFRKEGQNVTLSCEQNLNHDAMYWYRQDPGQGLRLIYYSQIVNDFQKGDIAEGYSVSREKKESFPLTVTSAQKNPTAFYLCASSISLRQVGTEAFFGQGTRLTVV.

The sample holds one count of this clone. The chain combines TRBV5-8 with TRBJ2-3, with a possible D match to TRBD1 (6 bases). The CDR3 loop spans 15 amino acids. Germline-derived CDR1 and CDR2 are SGHTS and YDEGEE. V lost 4 bases to trimming and J lost 3 bases, with 15 bases between them. The CDR3 loop reads CASSITGFWTDTQYF. The CDR3 DNA reads TGTGCCAGCAGCATTACAGGGTTTTGGACAGATACGCAGTATTTT. The full variable domain, rest sourced from reference TRBV5-8 and TRBJ2-3, is EAGVTQSPTHLIKTRGQQATLRCSPISGHTSVYWYQQALGLGLQFLLWYDEGEERNRGNFPPRFSGRQFPNYSSELNVNALELEDSALYLCASSITGFWTDTQYFGPGTRLTVL.

Concerning this clone itself: The same CDR3 arises from other DNA sequences in this sample as well. The genes are TRBV5-1 and TRBJ1-4; D is perhaps TRBD1 (5 bases). Trimming pared 4 bases from V and 3 bases from J, leaving 10 bases between. This CDR3 contains 14 residues. Looked up from germline, CDR1 is SGHRS and CDR2 is YFSETQ. CDR3 sequence: CASSVGTANEKLFF. The CDR3 DNA sequence: TGCGCCAGCAGCGTGGGGACGGCTAATGAAAAACTGTTTTTT. Complete variable domain (other parts from reference TRBV5-1 and TRBJ1-4): KAGVTQTPRYLIKTRGQQVTLSCSPISGHRSVSWYQQTPGQGLQFLFEYFSETQRNKGNFPGRFSGRQFSNSRSEMNVSTLELGDSALYLCASSVGTANEKLFFGSGTQLSVL.

The V gene is TRBV5-4, the J gene TRBJ1-2; possibly TRBD1 for D (5 bases). The germline V gene has CDR1 SGHNT and CDR2 YYREEE (reference sequence). V was pared by 3 bases and J by 6 bases, with 18 bases between. There are 15 residues in the CDR3. CDR3 region: CASSSSGTAWDGYTF. As DNA, the CDR3 is TGTGCCAGCAGCTCCTCCGGGACGGCATGGGATGGCTACACCTTC.

The rearrangement uses TRBV29-1 and TRBJ2-5; maybe TRBD2 (6 bases). Germline assignment: CDR1 SQVTM and CDR2 ANQGSEA. This CDR3 has 12 residues. With 7 bases removed from V and 5 bases from J, the gap between germline ends came to 14 bases. CDR3 in DNA: TGCAGCGGCCTTCGGGGGAGGGAGACCCAGTACTTC. It yields the protein CSGLRGRETQYF.